This TCR beta chain was found in a study of T cell repertoires in cytomegalovirus infection. In the study overall: CMV infection and matching HLA type were both indicated by public TCR beta signatures.

A few counts support this clonotype. Its target is unknown. TCRdb re-derived calls from the reads in MiXCR, one entry per CDR3 protein. The sample records 200,000 to 300,000 distinct CDR3 sequences, approximately 9.2% being singletons. Germline V gives CDR1 SEHNR, CDR2 FQNEAQ (reference sequence). Trimming at V came to 3 bases and at J to 5 bases, leaving 6 bases not matched to a gene. This CDR3 is built from 14 residues. Study-level points and caveats: The response measured ex vivo was dominated by TCR beta clonotypes (HLA-C-restricted and CMV-specific).

Material for sequencing was PBMCs. The sequence derives from a human donor in good health (CMV status not recorded). Some clones in this sample may be carry-over from other donors' samples. The chain couples TRBV7-9 to TRBJ2-7; 8 bases are a match to TRBD1. The CDR3 protein is CASSFTGQGNEQYF. CDR3 bases: TGTGCCAGCAGCTTTACAGGACAGGGAAACGAGCAGTACTTC. Drawing the rest from reference TRBV7-9 and TRBJ2-7, the complete variable domain is DTGVSQNPRHKITKRGQNVTFRCDPISEHNRLYWYRQTLGQGPEFLTYFQNEAQLEKSRLLSDRFSAERPKGSFSTLEIQRTEQGDSAMYLCASSFTGQGNEQYFGPGTRLTVT.